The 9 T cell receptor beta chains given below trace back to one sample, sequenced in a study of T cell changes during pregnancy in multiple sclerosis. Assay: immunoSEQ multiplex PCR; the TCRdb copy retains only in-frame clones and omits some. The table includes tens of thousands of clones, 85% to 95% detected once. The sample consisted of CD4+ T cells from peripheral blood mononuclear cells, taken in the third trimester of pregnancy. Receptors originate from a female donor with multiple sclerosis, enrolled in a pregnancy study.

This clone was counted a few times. The CDR3 sequence: CASSEGTGSNSPLHF. The CDR3 DNA is TGTGCCAGCAGCGAGGGGACAGGGAGTAATTCACCCCTCCACTTT. J is TRBJ1-6 and V is TRBV9; 9 nucleotides agree with TRBD1. Germline assignment: CDR1 SGDLS and CDR2 YYNGEE. J gave up 6 bases and V 3 bases, and 4 bases lay outside the gene matches. CDR3 size: 15 residues.

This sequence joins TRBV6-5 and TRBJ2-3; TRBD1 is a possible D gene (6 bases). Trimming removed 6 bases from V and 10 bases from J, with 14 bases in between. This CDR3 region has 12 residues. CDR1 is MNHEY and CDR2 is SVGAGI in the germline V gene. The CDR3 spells CASRDPGHSQYF. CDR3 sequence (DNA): TGTGCCAGCAGGGACCCGGGACATTCGCAGTATTTT.

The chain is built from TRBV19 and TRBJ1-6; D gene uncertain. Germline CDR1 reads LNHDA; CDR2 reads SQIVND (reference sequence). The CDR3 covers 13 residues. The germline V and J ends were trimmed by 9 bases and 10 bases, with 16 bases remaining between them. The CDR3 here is CASRGREWSPLHF. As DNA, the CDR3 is TGTGCCAGCCGGGGTAGGGAATGGTCACCCCTCCACTTT.

Written as DNA, the CDR3 is TGTGCCAGCTCCGGACAGTCTTACAATGAGCAGTTCTTC. It yields the protein CASSGQSYNEQFF. This rearrangement joins TRBV9 to TRBJ2-1, with a possible D match to TRBD1 (6 bases). Per the germline V gene, CDR1 is SGDLS and CDR2 is YYNGEE. CDR3 size: 13 residues. V lost 7 bases to trimming and J lost 4 bases, with 12 bases between them.

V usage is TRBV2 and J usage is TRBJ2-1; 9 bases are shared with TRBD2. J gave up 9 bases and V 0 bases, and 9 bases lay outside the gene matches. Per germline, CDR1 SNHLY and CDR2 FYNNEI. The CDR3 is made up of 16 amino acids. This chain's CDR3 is CASSEAPAGGQLEQFF. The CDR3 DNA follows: TGTGCCAGCAGTGAAGCGCCGGCGGGGGGGCAACTTGAGCAGTTCTTC.

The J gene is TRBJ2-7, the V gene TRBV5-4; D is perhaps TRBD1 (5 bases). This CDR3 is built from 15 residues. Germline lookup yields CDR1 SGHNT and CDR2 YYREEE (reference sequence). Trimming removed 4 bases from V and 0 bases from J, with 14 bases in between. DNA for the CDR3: TGTGCCAGCAGCCAAGAGACAGCGAGCTCCTACGAGCAGTACTTC. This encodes CASSQETASSYEQYF.

The CDR3 region has the DNA TGTGCCAGCAGCCAGGGACAGGGGAGCACCGGGGAGCTGTTTTTT. It codes for CASSQGQGSTGELFF. This chain joins TRBV11-3 and TRBJ2-2; 10 bases line up with TRBD1. CDR1 and CDR2 (germline): SGHNT, YENEEA. Losses at the gene ends were 5 bases for V and 4 bases for J; bases not matched to a gene: 4. The CDR3 extends over 15 amino acids.

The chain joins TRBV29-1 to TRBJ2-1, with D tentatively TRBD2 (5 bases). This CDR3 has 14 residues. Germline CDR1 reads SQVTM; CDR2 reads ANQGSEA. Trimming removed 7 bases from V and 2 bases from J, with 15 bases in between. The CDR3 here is CSAGGRTPYNEQFF. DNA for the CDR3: TGCAGCGCCGGCGGACGGACTCCCTACAATGAGCAGTTCTTC.

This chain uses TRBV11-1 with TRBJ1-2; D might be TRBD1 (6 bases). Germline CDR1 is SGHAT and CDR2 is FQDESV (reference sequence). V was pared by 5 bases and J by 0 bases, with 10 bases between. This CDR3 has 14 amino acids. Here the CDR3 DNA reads TGTGCCAGCAGCCGGGACAAAACTAACTATGGCTACACCTTC. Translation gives CASSRDKTNYGYTF.